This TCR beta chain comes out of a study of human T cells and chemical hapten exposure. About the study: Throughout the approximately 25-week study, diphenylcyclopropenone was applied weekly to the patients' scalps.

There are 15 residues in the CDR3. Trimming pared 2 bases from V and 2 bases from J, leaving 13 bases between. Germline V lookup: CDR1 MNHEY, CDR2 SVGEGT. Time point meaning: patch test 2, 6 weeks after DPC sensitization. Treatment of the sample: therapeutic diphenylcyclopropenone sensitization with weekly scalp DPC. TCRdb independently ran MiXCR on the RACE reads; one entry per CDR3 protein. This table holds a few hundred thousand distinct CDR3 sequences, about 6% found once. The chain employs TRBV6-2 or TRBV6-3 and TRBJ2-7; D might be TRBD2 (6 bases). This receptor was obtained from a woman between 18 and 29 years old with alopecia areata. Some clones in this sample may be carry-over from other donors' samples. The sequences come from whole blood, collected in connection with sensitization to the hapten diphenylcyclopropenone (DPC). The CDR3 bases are TGTGCCAGCAGTTACCCGGTAGCGGAAGCCTACGAGCAGTACTTC. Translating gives CASSYPVAEAYEQYF.